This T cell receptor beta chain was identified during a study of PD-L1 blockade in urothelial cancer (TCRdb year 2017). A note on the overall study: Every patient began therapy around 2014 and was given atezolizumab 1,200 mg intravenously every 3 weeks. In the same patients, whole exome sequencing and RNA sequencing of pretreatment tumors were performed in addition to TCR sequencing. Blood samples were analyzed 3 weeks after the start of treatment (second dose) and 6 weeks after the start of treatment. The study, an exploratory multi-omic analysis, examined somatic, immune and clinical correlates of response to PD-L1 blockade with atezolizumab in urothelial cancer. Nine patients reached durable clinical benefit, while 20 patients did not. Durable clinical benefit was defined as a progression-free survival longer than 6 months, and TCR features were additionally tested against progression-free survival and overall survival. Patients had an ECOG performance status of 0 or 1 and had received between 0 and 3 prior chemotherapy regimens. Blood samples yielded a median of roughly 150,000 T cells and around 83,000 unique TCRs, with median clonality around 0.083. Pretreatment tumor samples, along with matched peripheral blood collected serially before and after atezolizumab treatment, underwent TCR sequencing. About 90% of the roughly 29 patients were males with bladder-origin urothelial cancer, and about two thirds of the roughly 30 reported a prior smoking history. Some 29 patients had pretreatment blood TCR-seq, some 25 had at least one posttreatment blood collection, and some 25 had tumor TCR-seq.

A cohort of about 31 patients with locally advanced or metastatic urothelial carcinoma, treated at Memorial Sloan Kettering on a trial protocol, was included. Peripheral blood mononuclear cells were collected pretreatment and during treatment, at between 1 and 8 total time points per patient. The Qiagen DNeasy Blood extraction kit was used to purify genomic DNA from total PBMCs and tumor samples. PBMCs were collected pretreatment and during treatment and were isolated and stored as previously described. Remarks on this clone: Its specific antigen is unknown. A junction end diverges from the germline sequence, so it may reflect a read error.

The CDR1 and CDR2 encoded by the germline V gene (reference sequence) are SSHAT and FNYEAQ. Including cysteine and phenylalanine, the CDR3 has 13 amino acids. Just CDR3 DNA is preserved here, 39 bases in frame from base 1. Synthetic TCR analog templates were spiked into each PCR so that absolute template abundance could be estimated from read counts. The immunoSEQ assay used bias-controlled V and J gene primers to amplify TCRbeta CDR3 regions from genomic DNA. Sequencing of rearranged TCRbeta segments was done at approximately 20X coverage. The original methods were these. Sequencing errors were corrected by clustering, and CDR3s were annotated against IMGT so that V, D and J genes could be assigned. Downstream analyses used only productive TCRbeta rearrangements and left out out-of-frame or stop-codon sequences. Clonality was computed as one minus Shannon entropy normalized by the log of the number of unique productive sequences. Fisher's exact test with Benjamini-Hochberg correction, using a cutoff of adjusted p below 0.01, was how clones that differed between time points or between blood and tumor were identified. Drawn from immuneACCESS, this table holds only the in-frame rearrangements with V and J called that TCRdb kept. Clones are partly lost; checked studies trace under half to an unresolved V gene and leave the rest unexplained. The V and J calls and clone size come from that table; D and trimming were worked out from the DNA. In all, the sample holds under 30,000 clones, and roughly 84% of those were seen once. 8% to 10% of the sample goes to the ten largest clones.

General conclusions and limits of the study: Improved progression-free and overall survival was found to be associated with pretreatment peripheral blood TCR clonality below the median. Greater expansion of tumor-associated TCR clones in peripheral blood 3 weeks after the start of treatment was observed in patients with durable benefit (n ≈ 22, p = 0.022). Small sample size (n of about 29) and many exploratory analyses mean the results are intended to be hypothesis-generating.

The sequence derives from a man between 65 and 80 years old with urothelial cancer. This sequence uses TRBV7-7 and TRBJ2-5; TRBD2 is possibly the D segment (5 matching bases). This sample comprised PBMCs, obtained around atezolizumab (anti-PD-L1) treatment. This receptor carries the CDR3 CASSLGDAGTQYF. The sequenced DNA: TGTGCTAGCAGCTTAGGCGACGCGGGGACCCAGTACTTC.